A selection of T cell receptor beta chains follows, all from one sample in a study of T-cell memory formation after mild COVID-19. One entry per CDR3 protein, called by TCRdb with MiXCR from the 5' RACE reads. The sample includes approximately 500,000 distinct CDR3 sequences, more than 20% seen only once; the top ten take around 12%. Source material: PBMCs or a T cell subset sorted from them (not recorded which). These receptor sequences come from an adult woman who had mild COVID-19 (a few samples of this study predate the infection). Cell type and time point are not known. Each CDR3 is given with its conserved first and last residue. D genes are given only for firm matches. Size is omitted from some rows. Given values are once, few, many or a class for expanded clones.

cdr3_nt cdr3_aa clone_size j_call v_call d_call
TGCAGCGTTGATTATCAGCGGGACAATGAGCAGTTCTTC CSVDYQRDNEQFF . TRBJ2-1 TRBV29-1 .
TGTGCCAGCAGTGCCCAAATACAGGGCAATGAGCAGTTCTTC CASSAQIQGNEQFF . TRBJ2-1 TRBV12-3/TRBV12-4 .
TGTGCCAGTAGTACGGGACCCTTGATGGGTCAGCCCCAGCATTTT CASSTGPLMGQPQHF . TRBJ1-5 TRBV19 .
TGTGCCATCAGTTTCCGGGTGGACAATGAGCAGTTCTTC CAISFRVDNEQFF . TRBJ2-1 TRBV10-3 .
TGTGCCATCAGTGAGGCACTAGCGGGAGAGACCCAGTACTTC CAISEALAGETQYF . TRBJ2-5 TRBV10-3 TRBD2
TGTGCCAGCAGCTCCTTTGGGTCTAATGAGCAGTTCTTC CASSSFGSNEQFF . TRBJ2-1 TRBV21-1 .
TGTGCCAGCAGCCTAGTCGGCTTTCGGGAATACGAGCAGTACTTC CASSLVGFREYEQYF . TRBJ2-7 TRBV7-2 .
TGCAGCGTTGCCGATGATCCGTATAGCAATCAGCCCCAGCATTTT CSVADDPYSNQPQHF few TRBJ1-5 TRBV29-1 .
TGCAGTGCTAGAGATCCCAGCGGCAGAGTGGAGACCCAGTACTTC CSARDPSGRVETQYF . TRBJ2-5 TRBV20-1 .
TGTGCCAGCGCCTCCAAGGGACAGGTTAAAGAGACCCAGTACTTC CASASKGQVKETQYF . TRBJ2-5 TRBV7-9 TRBD1
TGTGCCAGTAGTAAGGGTCGGGGGCTGGAGCCCCAGCATTTT CASSKGRGLEPQHF few TRBJ1-5 TRBV19 .
TGCAGTGCTAGAGTTCTAGCGGGAAACAATGAGCAGTTCTTC CSARVLAGNNEQFF . TRBJ2-1 TRBV20-1 TRBD2
TGCAGTGCTAGAGCGGGAGGATCAGATACGCAGTATTTT CSARAGGSDTQYF few TRBJ2-3 TRBV20-1 TRBD2
TGTGCCAGCAGCCGTACTAGGCAGTTCTTC CASSRTRQFF few TRBJ2-1 TRBV12-3/TRBV12-4 .
TGTGCCAGCAGCAACAGGGGAGGAGAGACCCAGTACTTC CASSNRGGETQYF few TRBJ2-5 TRBV13 .
TGCGCCAGCAGCTGGACCGGGGGACTGAGCTCCTTC CASSWTGGLSSF few TRBJ1-2 TRBV5-1 .
TGTGCCAGCAGTACAGGGGATTTCGAAGCTTTCTTT CASSTGDFEAFF . TRBJ1-1 TRBV12-3/TRBV12-4 TRBD1
TGCATCGCGGTAGTTCCGGGACGGATGAACACTGAAGCTTTCTTT CIAVVPGRMNTEAFF . TRBJ1-1 TRBV20-1 .
TGCGCCAGCAGCCAAGATCAAGACCGCTCTACGCAGTATTTT CASSQDQDRSTQYF . TRBJ2-3 TRBV4-3 .
TGTGCCAGCAGTTACTCGTTCCCAAGGGAGACCCAGTACTTC CASSYSFPRETQYF few TRBJ2-5 TRBV6-5 .
TGTGCCAGCAGCCAAGAAATCGCCAACGTCCTGACTTTC CASSQEIANVLTF few TRBJ2-6 TRBV4-2 .
TGTGCCAGCAGCCAAGTAAGGGACAGGGTCTACGAGCAGTACTTC CASSQVRDRVYEQYF few TRBJ2-7 TRBV4-2 TRBD1
TGCGCCAGCAGCCCTTCGTTTCAAGCGGCTTACGAGCAGTACTTC CASSPSFQAAYEQYF . TRBJ2-7 TRBV4-3 .
TGTGCCAGCAGCCAGCGGGGGCGGAGTAACTATGGCTACACCTTC CASSQRGRSNYGYTF few TRBJ1-2 TRBV3-1 .
TGTGCCAGCAGTCGGGACAGGGAGATCTACAATGAGCAGTTCTTC CASSRDREIYNEQFF few TRBJ2-1 TRBV5-4 TRBD1
TGCGCCAGCAGCCAAGGGGAGGGTGCCTACGAGCAGTACTTC CASSQGEGAYEQYF few TRBJ2-7 TRBV4-1 TRBD2
TGTGCCATCAGTGACAAGACAGGGGCTCCCCACTACGAGCAGTACTTC CAISDKTGAPHYEQYF few TRBJ2-7 TRBV10-3 TRBD1
TGCGCCAGCAGCTTGATTTCGTCAGCAAATGAAAAACTGTTTTTT CASSLISSANEKLFF . TRBJ1-4 TRBV5-1 .
TGCAGTGCTAGAAGGTTCGGGGGTGGCTCCTACGAGCAGTACTTC CSARRFGGGSYEQYF . TRBJ2-7 TRBV20-1 .
TGTGCCAGCAGCAGCCCCCCCCAGGCCCAGTACTTC CASSSPPQAQYF few TRBJ2-5 TRBV27 .
TGCGCCAGCAGCTTGGTTGAACCTCGCGGAGTGAGTGAGCAGTTCTTC CASSLVEPRGVSEQFF . TRBJ2-1 TRBV5-1 .
TGTGCCATCAGTGACGGACCGGGACAGGGGAAGACCCAGTACTTC CAISDGPGQGKTQYF . TRBJ2-5 TRBV10-3 TRBD1
TGTGCCAGCAGTGAAACGAGCGGGGTCTCCTACGAGCAGTACTTC CASSETSGVSYEQYF . TRBJ2-7 TRBV2 TRBD2
TGCGCCAGCAGCCAAGAGGGAGGGTCTATTTCTGAAGCTTTCTTT CASSQEGGSISEAFF once TRBJ1-1 TRBV4-1 .
TGTGCCAGCAGCTTGGGACAGCCCGCCTACAATGAGCAGTTCTTC CASSLGQPAYNEQFF few TRBJ2-1 TRBV7-8 TRBD1
TGTGCCAGCAGCCAAAACAGGGGGTATCACGAGCAGTACTTC CASSQNRGYHEQYF . TRBJ2-7 TRBV3-1 TRBD1
TGTGCCAGCAGCCCGACAGGGGGCATTTACGAGCAGTACTTC CASSPTGGIYEQYF few TRBJ2-7 TRBV5-4 TRBD1
TGTGCCAGCAGCGCGGGACTAGCGGAACGCACAGATACGCAGTATTTT CASSAGLAERTDTQYF . TRBJ2-3 TRBV5-8 TRBD2
TGTGCCAGCTCACCAGGGACTCCTGGGGATGAAGCTTTCTTT CASSPGTPGDEAFF . TRBJ1-1 TRBV18 .
TGTGCCAGCAAAAGTGGACCGAACACCGGGGAGCTGTTTTTT CASKSGPNTGELFF few TRBJ2-2 TRBV11-2 .
TGTGCCAGCAGCTTAGGCACTAGCAATCAGCCCCAGCATTTT CASSLGTSNQPQHF . TRBJ1-5 TRBV5-4 .